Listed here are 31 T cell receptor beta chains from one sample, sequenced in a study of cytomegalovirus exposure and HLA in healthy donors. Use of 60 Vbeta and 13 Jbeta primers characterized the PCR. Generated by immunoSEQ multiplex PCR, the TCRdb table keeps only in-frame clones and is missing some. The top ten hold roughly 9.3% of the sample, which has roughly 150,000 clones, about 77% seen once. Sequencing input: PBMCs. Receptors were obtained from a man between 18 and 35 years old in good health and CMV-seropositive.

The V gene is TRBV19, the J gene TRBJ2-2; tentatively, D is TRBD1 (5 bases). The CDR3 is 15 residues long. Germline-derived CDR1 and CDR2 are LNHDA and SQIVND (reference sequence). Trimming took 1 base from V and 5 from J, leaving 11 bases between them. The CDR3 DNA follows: TGTGCCAGTAGTATAGGCCAGGGTAGGACCGGGGAGCTGTTTTTT. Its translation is CASSIGQGRTGELFF.

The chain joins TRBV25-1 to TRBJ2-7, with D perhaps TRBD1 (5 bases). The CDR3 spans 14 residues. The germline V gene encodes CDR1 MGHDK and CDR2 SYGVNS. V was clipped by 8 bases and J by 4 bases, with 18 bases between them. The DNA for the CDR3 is TGTGCCAGCCGGGCGGCAGGGATTCTATACGAGCAGTACTTC. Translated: CASRAAGILYEQYF.

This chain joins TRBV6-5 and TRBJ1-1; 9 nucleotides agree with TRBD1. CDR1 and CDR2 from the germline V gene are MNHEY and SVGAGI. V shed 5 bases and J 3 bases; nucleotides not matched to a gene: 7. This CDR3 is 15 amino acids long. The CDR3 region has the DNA TGTGCCAGCAGTGGAACAGGGGGCGCAGACACTGAAGCTTTCTTT. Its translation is CASSGTGGADTEAFF.

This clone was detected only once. CDR3 region: CASSLAWSSYEQYF. CDR3 nucleotide sequence: TGCGCCAGCAGCTTGGCATGGAGCTCCTACGAGCAGTACTTC. The rearrangement uses TRBV5-1 and TRBJ2-7, with D uncertain. Per germline, CDR1 SGHRS and CDR2 YFSETQ. The CDR3 totals 14 residues. Trimming cost V 0 bases and J 0 bases, with 7 bases left between them.

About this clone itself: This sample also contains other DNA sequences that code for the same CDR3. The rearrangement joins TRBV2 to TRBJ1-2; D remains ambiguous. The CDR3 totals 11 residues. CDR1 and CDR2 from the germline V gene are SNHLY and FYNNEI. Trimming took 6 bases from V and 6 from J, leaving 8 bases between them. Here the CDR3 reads CASSPFDGYTF. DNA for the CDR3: TGTGCCAGCAGCCCGTTTGATGGCTACACCTTC.

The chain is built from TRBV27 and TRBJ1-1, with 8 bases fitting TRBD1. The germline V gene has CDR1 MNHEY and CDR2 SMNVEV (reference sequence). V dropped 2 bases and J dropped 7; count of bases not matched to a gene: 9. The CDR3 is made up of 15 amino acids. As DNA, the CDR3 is TGTGCCAGCAGTTTAACAGGGGGAGGACTCTATGAAGCTTTCTTT. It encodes CASSLTGGGLYEAFF.

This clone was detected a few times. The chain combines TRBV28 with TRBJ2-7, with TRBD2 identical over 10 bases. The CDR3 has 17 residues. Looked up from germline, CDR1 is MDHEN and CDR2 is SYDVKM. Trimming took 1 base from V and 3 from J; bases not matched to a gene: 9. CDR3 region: CASSLYSGTSVYYEQYF. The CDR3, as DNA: TGTGCCAGCAGTTTATACTCCGGGACTAGCGTCTACTACGAGCAGTACTTC.

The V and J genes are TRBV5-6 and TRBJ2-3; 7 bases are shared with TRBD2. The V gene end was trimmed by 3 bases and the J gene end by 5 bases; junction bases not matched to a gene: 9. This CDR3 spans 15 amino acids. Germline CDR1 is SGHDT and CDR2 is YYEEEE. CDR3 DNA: TGTGCCAGCAGCTATGGGGCGGGAGATGGAGATACGCAGTATTTT. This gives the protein CASSYGAGDGDTQYF.

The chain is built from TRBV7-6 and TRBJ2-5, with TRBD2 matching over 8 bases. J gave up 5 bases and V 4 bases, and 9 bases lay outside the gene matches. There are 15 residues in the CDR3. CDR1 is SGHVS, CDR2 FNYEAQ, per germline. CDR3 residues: CASSSSGGPGETQYF. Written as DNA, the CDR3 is TGTGCCAGCAGCTCCTCGGGGGGGCCGGGGGAGACCCAGTACTTC.

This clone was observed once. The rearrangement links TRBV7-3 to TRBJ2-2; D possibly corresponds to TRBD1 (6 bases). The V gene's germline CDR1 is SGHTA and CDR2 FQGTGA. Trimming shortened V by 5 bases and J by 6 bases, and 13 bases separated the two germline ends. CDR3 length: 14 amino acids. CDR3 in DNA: TGTGCCAGCAGCCTGGGACAAACCTCCGGGGAGCTGTTTTTT. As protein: CASSLGQTSGELFF.

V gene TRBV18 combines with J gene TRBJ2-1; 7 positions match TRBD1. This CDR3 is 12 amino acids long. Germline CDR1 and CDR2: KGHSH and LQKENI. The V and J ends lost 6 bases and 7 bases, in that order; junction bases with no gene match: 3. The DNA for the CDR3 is TGTGCCAGCTCTCAGACAGGGAATGAGCAGTTCTTC. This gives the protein CASSQTGNEQFF.

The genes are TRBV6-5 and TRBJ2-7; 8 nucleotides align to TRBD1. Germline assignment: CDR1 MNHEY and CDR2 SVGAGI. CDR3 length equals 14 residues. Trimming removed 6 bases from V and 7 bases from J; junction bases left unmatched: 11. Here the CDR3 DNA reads TGTGCCAGCAGCCACACAGGGGGAATTGGAGAGCAGTACTTC. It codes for CASSHTGGIGEQYF.

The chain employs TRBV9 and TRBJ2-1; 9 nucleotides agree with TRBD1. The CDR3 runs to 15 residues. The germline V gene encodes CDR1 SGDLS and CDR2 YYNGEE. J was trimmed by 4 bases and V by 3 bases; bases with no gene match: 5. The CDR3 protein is CASSGGQGFYNEQFF. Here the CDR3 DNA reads TGTGCCAGCAGCGGAGGACAGGGGTTTTACAATGAGCAGTTCTTC.

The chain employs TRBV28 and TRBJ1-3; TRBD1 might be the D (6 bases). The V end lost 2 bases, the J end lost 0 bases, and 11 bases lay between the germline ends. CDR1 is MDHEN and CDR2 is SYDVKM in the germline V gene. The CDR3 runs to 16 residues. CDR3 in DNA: TGTGCCAGCAGTTTAGCCGGACAGTTCTCTGGAAACACCATATATTTT. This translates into CASSLAGQFSGNTIYF.

The CDR3 nucleotides read TGTGCCAGCAGACCCCCGGGCGGGGCCAAAGATACGCAGTATTTT. Encoded protein: CASRPPGGAKDTQYF. V is TRBV13 and J is TRBJ2-3; D might be TRBD2 (6 bases). Germline CDR1 reads PRHDT; CDR2 reads FYEKMQ (reference sequence). V was pared by 6 bases and J by 5 bases, with 18 bases between. The CDR3 is made up of 15 amino acids.

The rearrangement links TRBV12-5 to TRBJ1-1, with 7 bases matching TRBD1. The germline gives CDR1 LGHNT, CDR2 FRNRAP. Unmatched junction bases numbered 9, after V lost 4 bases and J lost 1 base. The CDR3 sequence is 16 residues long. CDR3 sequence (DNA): TGTGCTAGTGGTTGGAACAGGGGAGTGGAGAACACTGAAGCTTTCTTT. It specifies CASGWNRGVENTEAFF. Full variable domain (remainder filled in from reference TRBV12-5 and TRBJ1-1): DARVTQTPRHKVTEMGQEVTMRCQPILGHNTVFWYRQTMMQGLELLAYFRNRAPLDDSGMPKDRFSAEMPDATLATLKIQPSEPRDSAVYFCASGWNRGVENTEAFFGQGTRLTVV.

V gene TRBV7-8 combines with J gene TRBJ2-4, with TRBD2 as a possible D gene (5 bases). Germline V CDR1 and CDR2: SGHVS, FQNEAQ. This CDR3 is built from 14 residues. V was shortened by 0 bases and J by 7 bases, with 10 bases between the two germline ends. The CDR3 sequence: CASSLAREGNIQYF. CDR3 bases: TGTGCCAGCAGCTTAGCGCGTGAGGGCAACATTCAGTACTTC.

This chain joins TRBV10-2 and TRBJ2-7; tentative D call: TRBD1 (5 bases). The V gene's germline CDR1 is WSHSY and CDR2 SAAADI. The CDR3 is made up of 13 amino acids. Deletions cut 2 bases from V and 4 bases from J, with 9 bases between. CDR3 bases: TGCGCCAGCAGTGAGGGGGCCCCTTACGAGCAGTACTTC. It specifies CASSEGAPYEQYF.

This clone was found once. This chain's CDR3 is CASSVDRYEQYF. Written as DNA, the CDR3 is TGTGCCAGCAGCGTCGACAGATACGAGCAGTACTTC. The gene calls are TRBV5-5 and TRBJ2-5; maybe TRBD1 (5 bases). The DNA end is a closer match to TRBJ2-7, so the J assignment may be wrong. Germline V gene data show CDR1 as SGHKS and CDR2 as YYEKEE (reference sequence). CDR3 length: 12 residues.

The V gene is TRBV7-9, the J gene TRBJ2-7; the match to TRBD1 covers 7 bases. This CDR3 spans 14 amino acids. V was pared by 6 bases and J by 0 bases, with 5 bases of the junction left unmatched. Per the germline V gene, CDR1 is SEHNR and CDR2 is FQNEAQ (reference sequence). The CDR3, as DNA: TGTGCCAGCAGTCGAGACAGGGTCTCCTACGAGCAGTACTTC. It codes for CASSRDRVSYEQYF.

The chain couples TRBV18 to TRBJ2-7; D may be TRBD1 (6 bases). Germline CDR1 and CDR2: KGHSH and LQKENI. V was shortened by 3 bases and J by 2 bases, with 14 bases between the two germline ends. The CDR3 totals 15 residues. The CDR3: CASSPSTGMAYEQYF. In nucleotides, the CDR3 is TGTGCCAGCTCACCGTCCACAGGGATGGCCTACGAGCAGTACTTC.

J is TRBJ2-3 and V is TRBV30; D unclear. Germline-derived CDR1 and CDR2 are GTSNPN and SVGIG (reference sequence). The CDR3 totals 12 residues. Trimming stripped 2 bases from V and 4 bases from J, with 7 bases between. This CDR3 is CAWSTGSDTQYF. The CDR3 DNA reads TGTGCCTGGAGTACGGGTTCAGATACGCAGTATTTT.

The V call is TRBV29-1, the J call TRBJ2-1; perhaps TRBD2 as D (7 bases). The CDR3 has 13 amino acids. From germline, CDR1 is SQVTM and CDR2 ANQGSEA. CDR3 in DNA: TGCAGTGGGGGCCTAGCGGACTACAATGAGCAGTTCTTC. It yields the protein CSGGLADYNEQFF.

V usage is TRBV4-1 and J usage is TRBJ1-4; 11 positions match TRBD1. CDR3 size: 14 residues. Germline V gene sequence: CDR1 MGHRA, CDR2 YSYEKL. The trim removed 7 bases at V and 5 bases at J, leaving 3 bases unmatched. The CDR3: CASKRTGGNEKLFF. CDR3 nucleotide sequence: TGCGCCAGCAAGAGGACAGGGGGCAATGAAAAACTGTTTTTT.

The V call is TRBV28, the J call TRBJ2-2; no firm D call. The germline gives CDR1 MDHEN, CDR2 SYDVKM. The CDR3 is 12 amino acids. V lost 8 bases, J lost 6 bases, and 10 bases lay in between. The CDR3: CASPLLPGELFF. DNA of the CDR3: TGTGCCAGCCCTCTCCTTCCCGGGGAGCTGTTTTTT.

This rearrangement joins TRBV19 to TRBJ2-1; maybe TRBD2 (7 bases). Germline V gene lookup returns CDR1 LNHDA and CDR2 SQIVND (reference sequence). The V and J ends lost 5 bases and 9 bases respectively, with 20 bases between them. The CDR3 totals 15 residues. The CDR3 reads CASSVLVGGPSEQFF. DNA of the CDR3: TGTGCCAGTAGTGTCTTAGTGGGGGGGCCAAGTGAGCAGTTCTTC.

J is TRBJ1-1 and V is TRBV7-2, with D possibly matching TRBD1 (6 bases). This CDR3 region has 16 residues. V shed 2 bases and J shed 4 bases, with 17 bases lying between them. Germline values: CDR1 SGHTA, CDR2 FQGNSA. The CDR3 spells CASSLFAGALSTEAFF. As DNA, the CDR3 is TGTGCCAGCAGCTTATTTGCGGGGGCGCTTAGCACTGAAGCTTTCTTT.

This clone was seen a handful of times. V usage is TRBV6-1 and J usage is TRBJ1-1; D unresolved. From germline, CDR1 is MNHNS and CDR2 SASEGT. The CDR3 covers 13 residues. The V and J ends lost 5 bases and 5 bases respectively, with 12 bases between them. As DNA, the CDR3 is TGTGCCAGCAGTTCCCCCTTCAGGACTGAAGCTTTCTTT. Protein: CASSSPFRTEAFF.

CDR3: CASSLVGGTSYEQYF. The CDR3, as DNA: TGTGCCAGCTCTCTAGTGGGGGGAACCTCCTACGAGCAGTACTTC. The chain combines TRBV18 with TRBJ2-7, with D tentatively TRBD2 (6 bases). Germline CDR1 and CDR2: KGHSH and LQKENI. This CDR3 is 15 amino acids long. V was clipped by 6 bases and J by 0 bases, with 15 bases between them. Complete variable domain (other parts from reference TRBV18 and TRBJ2-7): NAGVMQNPRHLVRRRGQEARLRCSPMKGHSHVYWYRQLPEEGLKFMVYLQKENIIDESGMPKERFSAEFPKEGPSILRIQQVVRGDSAAYFCASSLVGGTSYEQYFGPGTRLTVT.

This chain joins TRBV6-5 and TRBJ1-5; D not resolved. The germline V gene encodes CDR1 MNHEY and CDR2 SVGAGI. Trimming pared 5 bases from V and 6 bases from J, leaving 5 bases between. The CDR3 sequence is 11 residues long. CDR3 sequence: CASSEAQPQHF. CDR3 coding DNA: TGTGCCAGCAGTGAGGCTCAGCCCCAGCATTTT.

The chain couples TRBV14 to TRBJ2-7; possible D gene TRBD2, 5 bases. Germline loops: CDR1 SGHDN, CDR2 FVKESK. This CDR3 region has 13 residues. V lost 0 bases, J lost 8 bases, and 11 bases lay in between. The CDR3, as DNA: TGTGCCAGCAGCCAAGATGGGCGGGCAAAGCAGTACTTC. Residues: CASSQDGRAKQYF.